The present T cell receptor (beta chain) was sequenced within a study of OX40 agonist ivuxolimab in advanced cancers. Only in-frame clones appear in the TCRdb table, and some are missing; sequencing was by immunoSEQ multiplex PCR. The sample lists more than 60,000 clones, roughly 84% seen once, with approximately 4.8% in the top ten. The CDR3 loop spans 18 amino acids. V lost 6 bases and J 1 base, leaving 24 bases between the germline ends. CDR1 and CDR2 from the germline V gene are LNHDA and SQIVND (reference sequence). The starting material was CD4+ or CD8+ T cells sorted from blood, obtained in a trial of the OX40 agonist ivuxolimab. This sequence was found in an adult with an advanced solid tumor such as melanoma, head and neck, liver or kidney cancer. The chain recombines TRBV19 with TRBJ2-5; the D is unclear. CDR3 protein: CASRRFFPHSSSQETQYF. The CDR3 DNA sequence: TGTGCCAGTAGGCGCTTCTTCCCCCATTCCTCGTCCCAAGAGACCCAGTACTTC.